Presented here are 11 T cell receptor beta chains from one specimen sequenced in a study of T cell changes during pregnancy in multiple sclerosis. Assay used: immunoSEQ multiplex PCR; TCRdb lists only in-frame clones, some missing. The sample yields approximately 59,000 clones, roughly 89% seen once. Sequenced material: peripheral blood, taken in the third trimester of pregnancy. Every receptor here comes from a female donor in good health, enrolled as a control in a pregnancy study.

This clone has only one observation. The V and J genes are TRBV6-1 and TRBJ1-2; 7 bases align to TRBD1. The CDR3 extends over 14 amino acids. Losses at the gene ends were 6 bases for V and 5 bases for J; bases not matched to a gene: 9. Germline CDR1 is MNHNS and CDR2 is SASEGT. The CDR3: CASRGTDPLYGYTF. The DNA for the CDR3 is TGTGCCAGCAGGGGGACAGATCCTCTTTATGGCTACACCTTC.

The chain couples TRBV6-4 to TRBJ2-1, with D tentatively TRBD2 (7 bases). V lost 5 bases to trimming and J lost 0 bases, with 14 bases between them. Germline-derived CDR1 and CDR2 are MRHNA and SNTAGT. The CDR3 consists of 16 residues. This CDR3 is CASSRRGGSSYNEQFF. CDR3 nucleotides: TGTGCCAGCAGTAGGAGGGGGGGAAGCTCCTACAATGAGCAGTTCTTC.

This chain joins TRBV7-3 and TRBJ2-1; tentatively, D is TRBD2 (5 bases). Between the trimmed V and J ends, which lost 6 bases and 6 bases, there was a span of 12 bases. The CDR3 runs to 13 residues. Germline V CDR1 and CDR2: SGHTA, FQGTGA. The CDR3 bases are TGTGCCAGCAGGTACAGCGGCGGCAATGAGCAGTTCTTC. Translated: CASRYSGGNEQFF. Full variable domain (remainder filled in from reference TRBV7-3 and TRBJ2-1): GAGVSQTPSNKVTEKGKYVELRCDPISGHTALYWYRQSLGQGPEFLIYFQGTGAADDSGLPNDRFFAVRPEGSVSTLKIQRTERGDSAVYLCASRYSGGNEQFFGPGTRLTVL.

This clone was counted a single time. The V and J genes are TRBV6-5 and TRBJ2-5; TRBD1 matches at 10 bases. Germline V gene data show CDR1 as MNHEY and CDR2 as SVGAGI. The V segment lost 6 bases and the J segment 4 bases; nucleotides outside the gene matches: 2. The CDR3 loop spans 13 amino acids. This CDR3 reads CASRTGGRETQYF. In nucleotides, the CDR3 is TGTGCCAGCAGGACAGGGGGCCGAGAGACCCAGTACTTC.

The CDR3 region has the DNA TGTGCCAGCAGAGTGACTAGGTTGGGAGCCTACGAGCAGTACTTC. Translation: CASRVTRLGAYEQYF. The chain is built from TRBV6-1 and TRBJ2-7; a possible D gene is TRBD2 (6 bases). This CDR3 has 15 residues. CDR1 is MNHNS, CDR2 SASEGT, per germline. The V and J ends lost 6 bases and 2 bases respectively, with 17 bases between them.

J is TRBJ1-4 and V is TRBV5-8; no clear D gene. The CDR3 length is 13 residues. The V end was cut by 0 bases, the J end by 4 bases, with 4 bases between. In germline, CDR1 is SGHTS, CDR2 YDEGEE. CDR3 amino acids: CASSLDFNEKLFF. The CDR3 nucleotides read TGTGCCAGCAGCTTGGACTTTAATGAAAAACTGTTTTTT.

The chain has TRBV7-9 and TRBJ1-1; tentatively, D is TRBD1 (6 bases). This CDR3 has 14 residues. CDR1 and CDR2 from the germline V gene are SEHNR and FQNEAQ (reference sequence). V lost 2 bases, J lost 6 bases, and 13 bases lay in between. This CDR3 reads CASSLHRAGSEAFF. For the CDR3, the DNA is TGTGCCAGCAGCTTACACAGGGCGGGTTCTGAAGCTTTCTTT. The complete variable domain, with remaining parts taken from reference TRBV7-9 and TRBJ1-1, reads DTGVSQNPRHKITKRGQNVTFRCDPISEHNRLYWYRQTLGQGPEFLTYFQNEAQLEKSRLLSDRFSAERPKGSFSTLEIQRTEQGDSAMYLCASSLHRAGSEAFFGQGTRLTVV.

CDR3 sequence reads: CAITDRPNYGYTF. CDR3 in DNA: TGTGCCATCACGGACAGACCCAACTATGGCTACACCTTC. The chain uses TRBV10-3 and TRBJ1-2, with D possibly matching TRBD1 (6 bases). CDR1 ENHRY and CDR2 SYGVKD come from the germline V gene. Trimming stripped 7 bases from V and 2 bases from J, with 11 bases between. The CDR3 runs 13 residues.

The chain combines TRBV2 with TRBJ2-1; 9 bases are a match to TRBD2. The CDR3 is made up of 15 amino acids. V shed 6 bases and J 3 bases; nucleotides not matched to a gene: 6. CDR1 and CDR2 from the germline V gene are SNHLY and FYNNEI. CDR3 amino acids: CASSQTSGYYNEQFF. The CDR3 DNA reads TGTGCCAGCAGCCAGACTAGCGGTTACTACAATGAGCAGTTCTTC.

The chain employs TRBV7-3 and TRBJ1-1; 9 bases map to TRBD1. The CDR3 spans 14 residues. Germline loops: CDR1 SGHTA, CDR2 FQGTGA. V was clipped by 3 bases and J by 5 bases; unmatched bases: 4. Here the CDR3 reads CASSFGTGSTEAFF. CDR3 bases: TGTGCCAGCAGCTTCGGGACAGGGTCTACTGAAGCTTTCTTT.

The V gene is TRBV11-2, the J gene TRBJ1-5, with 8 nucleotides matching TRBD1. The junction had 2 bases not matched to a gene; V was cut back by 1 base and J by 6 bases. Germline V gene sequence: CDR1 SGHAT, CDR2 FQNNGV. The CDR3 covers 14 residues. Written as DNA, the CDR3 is TGTGCCAGCAGCTTAGCAGGGGGCAGTCAGCCCCAGCATTTT. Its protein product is CASSLAGGSQPQHF. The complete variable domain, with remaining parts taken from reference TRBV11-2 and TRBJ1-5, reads EAGVAQSPRYKIIEKRQSVAFWCNPISGHATLYWYQQILGQGPKLLIQFQNNGVVDDSQLPKDRFSAERLKGVDSTLKIQPAKLEDSAVYLCASSLAGGSQPQHFGDGTRLSIL.